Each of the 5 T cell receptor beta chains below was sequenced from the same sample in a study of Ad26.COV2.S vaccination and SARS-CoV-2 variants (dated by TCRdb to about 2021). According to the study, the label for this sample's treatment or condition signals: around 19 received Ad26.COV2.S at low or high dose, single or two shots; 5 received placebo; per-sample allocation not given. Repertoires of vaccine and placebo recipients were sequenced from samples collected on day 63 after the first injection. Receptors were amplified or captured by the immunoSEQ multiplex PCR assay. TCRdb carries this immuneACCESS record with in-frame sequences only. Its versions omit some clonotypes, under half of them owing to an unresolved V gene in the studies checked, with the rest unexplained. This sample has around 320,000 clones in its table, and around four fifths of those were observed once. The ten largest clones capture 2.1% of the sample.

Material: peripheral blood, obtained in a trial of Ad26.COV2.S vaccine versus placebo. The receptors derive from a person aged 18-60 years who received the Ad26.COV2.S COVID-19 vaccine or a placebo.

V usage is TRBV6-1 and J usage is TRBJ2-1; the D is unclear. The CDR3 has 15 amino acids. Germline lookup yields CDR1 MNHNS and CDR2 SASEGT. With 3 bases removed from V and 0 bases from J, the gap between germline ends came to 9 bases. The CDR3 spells CASSEGSGSYNEQFF. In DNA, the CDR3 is TGTGCCAGCAGTGAGGGCTCTGGCTCCTACAATGAGCAGTTCTTC.

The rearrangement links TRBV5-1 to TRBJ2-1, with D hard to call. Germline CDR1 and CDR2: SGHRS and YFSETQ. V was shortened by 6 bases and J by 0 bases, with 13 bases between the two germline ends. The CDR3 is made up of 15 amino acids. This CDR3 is CASTPVLSSYNEQFF. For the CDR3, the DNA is TGCGCCAGCACCCCGGTGCTATCCTCCTACAATGAGCAGTTCTTC.

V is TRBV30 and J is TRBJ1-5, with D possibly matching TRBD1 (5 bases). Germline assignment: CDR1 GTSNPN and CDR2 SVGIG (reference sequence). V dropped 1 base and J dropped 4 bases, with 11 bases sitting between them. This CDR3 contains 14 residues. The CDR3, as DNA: TGTGCCTGGAGTGACGTGCAGGGAAATCAGCCCCAGCATTTT. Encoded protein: CAWSDVQGNQPQHF.

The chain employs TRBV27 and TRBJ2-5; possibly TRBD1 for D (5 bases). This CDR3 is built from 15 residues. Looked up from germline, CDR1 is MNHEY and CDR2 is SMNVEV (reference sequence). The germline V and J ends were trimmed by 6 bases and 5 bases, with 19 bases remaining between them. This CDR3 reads CASRRPGSRAETQYF. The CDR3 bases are TGTGCCAGCAGGCGACCAGGGTCTCGGGCGGAGACCCAGTACTTC.

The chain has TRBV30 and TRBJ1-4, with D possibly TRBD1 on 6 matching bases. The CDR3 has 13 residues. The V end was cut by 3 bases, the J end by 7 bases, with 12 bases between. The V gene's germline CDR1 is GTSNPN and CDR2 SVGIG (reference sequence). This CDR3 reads CAWRRGEREKLFF. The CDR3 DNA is TGTGCCTGGAGAAGGGGGGAGCGTGAAAAACTGTTTTTT.